This TCR beta chain was captured by sequencing in a study of blood T cells in healthy people across ages. General study findings and limits: Higher diversity and more naive CD4+ cells were features of long-lived donors, compared to aged donors. There was no known CMV status for donors, so expanded clonotype changes were possibly confounded.

Germline V lookup: CDR1 SSHAT, CDR2 FNYEAQ (reference sequence). This CDR3 contains 13 residues. Sample-barcoded 5' priming and a J-beta primer mix drove a second PCR of roughly 6 to 12 cycles. Researchers report that a template-switch adaptor with 12 random nucleotides tagged each cDNA molecule. MiXCR was run by TCRdb on the 5' RACE reads, yielding one entry per CDR3 protein. The sample has about 590,000 distinct CDR3 sequences, approximately 30% seen once. About this clonotype: Its antigen is currently unknown.

The rearrangement joins TRBV7-7 to TRBJ2-1; 7 bases align to TRBD2. The source material was blood. This TCR was sampled from a woman older than 75 in good health. Written as DNA, the CDR3 is TGTGCAAGCTTTCCAGTAGCGGGCGGCGAGCAGTTCTTC. Its protein is CASFPVAGGEQFF. The complete variable domain, with remaining parts taken from reference TRBV7-7 and TRBJ2-1, reads GAGVSQSPRYKVTKRGQDVTLRCDPISSHATLYWYQQALGQGPEFLTYFNYEAQPDKSGLPSDRFSAERPEGSISTLTIQRTEQRDSAMYRCASFPVAGGEQFFGPGTRLTVL.